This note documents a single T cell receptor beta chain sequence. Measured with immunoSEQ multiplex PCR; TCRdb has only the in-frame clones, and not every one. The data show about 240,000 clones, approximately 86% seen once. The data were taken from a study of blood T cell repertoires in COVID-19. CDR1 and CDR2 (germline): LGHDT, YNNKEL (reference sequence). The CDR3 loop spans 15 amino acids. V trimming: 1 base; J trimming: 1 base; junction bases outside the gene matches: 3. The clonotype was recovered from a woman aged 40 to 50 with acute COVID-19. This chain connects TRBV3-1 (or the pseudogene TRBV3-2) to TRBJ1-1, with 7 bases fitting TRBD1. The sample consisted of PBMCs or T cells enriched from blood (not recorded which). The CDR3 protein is CASSQGRGQNTEAFF. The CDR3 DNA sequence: TGTGCCAGCAGCCAAGGGAGGGGGCAGAACACTGAAGCTTTCTTT.